Each of the 18 T cell receptor beta chains below was sequenced from the same sample in a study of cytomegalovirus exposure and HLA in healthy donors (TCRdb year 2017). Preparation of the library involved the immunoSEQ multiplex PCR assay. The multiplex PCR relied on a mix of 60 forward primers for TCR Vbeta segments and 13 reverse primers for TCR Jbeta segments. Entries here come from immuneACCESS through TCRdb and include only in-frame sequences with V and J called. Some clones fail to appear in such tables; in the studies checked, an unresolved V gene covers under half of the shortfall, and the cause of the remainder is unknown. The sample table gives about 130,000 clones. The ten most abundant clones make up 1.5% to 1.8% of the sample. The sequenced sample was PBMCs. These receptors all stem from a woman between 40 and 50 years old in good health and CMV-seronegative.

This chain links TRBV12-5 with TRBJ1-2; D gene ambiguous. Germline V gene data show CDR1 as LGHNT and CDR2 as FRNRAP. The CDR3 sequence is 15 residues long. Trimming left V 4 bases short and J 5 bases short, with 17 bases between. Written as DNA, the CDR3 is TGTGCTAGTGGTTCCAACGAGAGGCCTCCTTATGGCTACACCTTC. It translates to CASGSNERPPYGYTF.

This chain links TRBV20-1 with TRBJ2-3; D unresolved. With 3 bases removed from V and 5 bases from J, the gap between germline ends came to 6 bases. This CDR3 contains 11 residues. Germline V lookup: CDR1 DFQATT, CDR2 SNEGSKA (reference sequence). The CDR3 sequence is CSASVGDTQYF. The DNA for the CDR3 is TGCAGTGCTAGTGTCGGAGATACGCAGTATTTT.

The chain employs TRBV4-3 and TRBJ2-1; D possibly corresponds to TRBD2 (6 bases). In germline, CDR1 is LGHNA, CDR2 YSLEER. V gave up 0 bases and J gave up 9 bases, with 27 bases separating them. This CDR3 region has 19 residues. The CDR3 bases are TGCGCCAGCAGCCAAGATCGGGCAGGTGGTTGGGAGGCTACAATTGAGCAGTTCTTC. It yields the protein CASSQDRAGGWEATIEQFF.

Points on this clone: Mismatch with germline at one junction end may stem from a read error. V gene TRBV7-7 combines with J gene TRBJ2-5, with D possibly matching TRBD2 (5 bases). Looked up from germline, CDR1 is SSHAT and CDR2 is FNYEAQ (reference sequence). CDR3 length: 13 residues. CDR3 in amino acids: CASSRGLLETQYF. CDR3 in DNA: TGTGCTAGCAGCCGAGGACTGTTGGAGACCCAGTACTTC.

V is TRBV5-1 and J is TRBJ2-1, with D perhaps matching TRBD2 (6 bases). The germline V gene encodes CDR1 SGHRS and CDR2 YFSETQ. V was trimmed by 4 bases and J by 4 bases, leaving 15 bases between them. The CDR3 runs 15 residues. The CDR3 sequence is CASSPVGTGYNEQFF. Here the CDR3 DNA reads TGCGCCAGCAGCCCGGTGGGGACTGGGTACAATGAGCAGTTCTTC.

The chain uses TRBV11-2 and TRBJ2-5; a possible D gene is TRBD1 (6 bases). The CDR3 has 16 amino acids. V was cut by 5 bases and J by 0 bases, with 16 bases left in between. Looked up from germline, CDR1 is SGHAT and CDR2 is FQNNGV. CDR3 sequence: CASSRRVWTDQETQYF. CDR3 sequence (DNA): TGTGCCAGCAGCCGAAGGGTGTGGACAGACCAAGAGACCCAGTACTTC.

The rearrangement uses TRBV9 and TRBJ1-3, with no clear D. The ends were cut back, 3 bases at V and 0 bases at J, with 10 bases in the middle. Germline-derived CDR1 and CDR2 are SGDLS and YYNGEE. This CDR3 comprises 15 residues. Here the CDR3 DNA reads TGTGCCAGCAGCGCGTCGGGGAACTCTGGAAACACCATATATTTT. It translates to CASSASGNSGNTIYF.

This rearrangement joins TRBV6-5 to TRBJ1-2; TRBD1 agrees at 10 bases. This CDR3 has 14 residues. Germline CDR1 is MNHEY and CDR2 is SVGAGI. The J segment lost 4 bases and the V segment lost 5 bases, leaving 4 bases of the junction unmatched. This CDR3 reads CASSHDRGPYGYTF. The CDR3, as DNA: TGTGCCAGCAGTCACGACAGGGGGCCCTATGGCTACACCTTC.

The V and J genes are TRBV11-2 and TRBJ1-3; possibly TRBD1 for D (5 bases). CDR1 and CDR2 (germline): SGHAT, FQNNGV. Trimming pared 5 bases from V and 0 bases from J, leaving 11 bases between. The CDR3 runs to 15 residues. The CDR3 DNA reads TGTGCCAGCAGCCAACAGGTTCACTCTGGAAACACCATATATTTT. Its translation is CASSQQVHSGNTIYF. Complete variable domain (other parts from reference TRBV11-2 and TRBJ1-3): EAGVAQSPRYKIIEKRQSVAFWCNPISGHATLYWYQQILGQGPKLLIQFQNNGVVDDSQLPKDRFSAERLKGVDSTLKIQPAKLEDSAVYLCASSQQVHSGNTIYFGEGSWLTVV.

V gene TRBV6-5 combines with J gene TRBJ2-7; D possibly corresponds to TRBD1 (6 bases). V dropped 6 bases and J dropped 3 bases, with 9 bases sitting between them. The CDR3 loop spans 12 amino acids. Germline assignment: CDR1 MNHEY and CDR2 SVGAGI. Here the CDR3 DNA reads TGTGCCAGCAGCAGACAGGTCTACGAGCAGTACGTC. The encoded protein is CASSRQVYEQYV.

The genes are TRBV2 and TRBJ2-7; 7 nucleotides align to TRBD2. This CDR3 comprises 13 residues. The ends lost 7 bases at V and 3 bases at J; junction bases unmatched: 6. The V gene's germline CDR1 is SNHLY and CDR2 FYNNEI. The CDR3 loop is CASTNSGVYEQYV. As DNA, the CDR3 is TGTGCCAGCACTAACAGCGGGGTCTACGAGCAGTACGTC.

Comment on this clone: This CDR3 is also generated by other DNA sequences in the sample. The genes are TRBV6-5 and TRBJ2-7; TRBD1 aligns across 9 bases. The CDR3 totals 13 residues. V shed 5 bases and J 4 bases; nucleotides not matched to a gene: 3. The germline V gene has CDR1 MNHEY and CDR2 SVGAGI. CDR3 residues: CASSRDRGYEQYF. In nucleotides, the CDR3 is TGTGCCAGCAGTCGCGACAGGGGGTACGAGCAGTACTTC.

The rearrangement uses TRBV19 and TRBJ1-5; 12 bases map to TRBD1. CDR1 is LNHDA and CDR2 is SQIVND in the germline V gene (reference sequence). The CDR3 runs 19 residues. The junction had 10 bases not matched to a gene; V was cut back by 2 bases and J by 2 bases. In DNA, the CDR3 is TGTGCCAGTAGTATATCGCGGGACAGGGGGCCCACCGGCAATCAGCCCCAGCATTTT. Protein: CASSISRDRGPTGNQPQHF.

The chain recombines TRBV4-1 with TRBJ2-7, with a weak D call TRBD1 (5 bases). The germline V gene has CDR1 MGHRA and CDR2 YSYEKL. The germline V and J ends were trimmed by 0 bases and 4 bases, with 13 bases remaining between them. The CDR3 spans 15 residues. The CDR3 DNA reads as TGCGCCAGCAGCCAAGAAGGGGTCCCGACTTACGAGCAGTACTTC. Its protein is CASSQEGVPTYEQYF.

J is TRBJ1-3 and V is TRBV29-1, with a tentative D call TRBD1 (5 bases). Germline V gives CDR1 SQVTM, CDR2 ANQGSEA. The CDR3 runs to 14 residues. Written as DNA, the CDR3 is TGCAGTATCGGGCAGACAGACTCTGGAAACACCATATATTTT. Its translation: CSIGQTDSGNTIYF.

The CDR3 loop reads CASSPRGTGGGYEQFF. The DNA of the CDR3 is TGTGCCAGCAGCCCCCGTGGGACAGGGGGCGGGTATGAGCAGTTCTTC. The chain combines TRBV9 with TRBJ2-1; 12 bases match TRBD1. J lost 8 bases, V lost 4 bases, and 10 bases had no gene match. There are 16 residues in the CDR3. Germline-derived CDR1 and CDR2 are SGDLS and YYNGEE.

CDR3 sequence (DNA): TGTGCCAGTAGTATGAACAGGGTTAATGAAAAACTGTTTTTT. This codes for CASSMNRVNEKLFF. The chain carries TRBV19 and TRBJ1-4; D is perhaps TRBD1 (6 bases). Per the germline V gene, CDR1 is LNHDA and CDR2 is SQIVND (reference sequence). Trimming removed 3 bases at V and 4 bases at J, with 9 bases between. The CDR3 runs 14 residues.

The V and J genes are TRBV19 and TRBJ2-1; 10 nucleotides line up with TRBD1. The V and J ends lost 8 bases and 6 bases, in that order; junction bases with no gene match: 4. CDR1 is LNHDA, CDR2 SQIVND, per germline (reference sequence). CDR3 length: 13 amino acids. The CDR3 region is CASWDRGGNEQFF. The CDR3, as DNA: TGTGCCAGTTGGGACAGGGGTGGCAATGAGCAGTTCTTC.